These 16 T cell receptor beta chains were sequenced from one sample in a study of T cell responses to AZD1222 COVID-19 vaccine. Produced via immunoSEQ multiplex PCR; TCRdb's table is partial and in-frame only. The sample comprises around 78,000 clones, about nine tenths of which are singletons, and 24% rests with the top ten. The source material was peripheral blood, sampled on day 0 of AZD1222 vaccination. The origin of the receptors is an adult in good health.

The chain is built from TRBV19 and TRBJ1-4, with D uncertain. The CDR3 runs to 15 residues. Per germline, CDR1 LNHDA and CDR2 SQIVND (reference sequence). Trimming removed 6 bases from V and 3 bases from J, with 14 bases in between. The CDR3 here is CASSFTESSNEKLFF. CDR3 in DNA: TGTGCCAGTAGCTTTACGGAGAGCTCTAATGAAAAACTGTTTTTT. Full variable domain (missing parts from reference TRBV19 and TRBJ1-4): DGGITQSPKYLFRKEGQNVTLSCEQNLNHDAMYWYRQDPGQGLRLIYYSQIVNDFQKGDIAEGYSVSREKKESFPLTVTSAQKNPTAFYLCASSFTESSNEKLFFGSGTQLSVL.

J is TRBJ1-2 and V is TRBV5-1; perhaps TRBD1 as D (5 bases). CDR1 is SGHRS and CDR2 is YFSETQ in the germline V gene. CDR3 length: 15 residues. Trimming took 4 bases from V and 5 from J, leaving 18 bases between them. In DNA, the CDR3 is TGCGCCAGCAGCACGGACCCCGGGACGGCTTATGGCTACACCTTC. Translating gives CASSTDPGTAYGYTF. Variable domain in full (rest from reference TRBV5-1 and TRBJ1-2): KAGVTQTPRYLIKTRGQQVTLSCSPISGHRSVSWYQQTPGQGLQFLFEYFSETQRNKGNFPGRFSGRQFSNSRSEMNVSTLELGDSALYLCASSTDPGTAYGYTFGSGTRLTVV.

This chain links TRBV6-1 with TRBJ1-5; D remains unclear. In germline, CDR1 is MNHNS, CDR2 SASEGT. Trimming pared 2 bases from V and 1 base from J, leaving 3 bases between. This CDR3 has 13 amino acids. The CDR3 bases are TGTGCCAGCAGTGAACACAGCAATCAGCCCCAGCATTTT. This encodes CASSEHSNQPQHF.

This chain joins TRBV10-3 and TRBJ1-5, with a tentative D call TRBD1 (6 bases). Trimming left V 6 bases short and J 8 bases short, with 17 bases between. The CDR3 consists of 14 residues. The germline V gene encodes CDR1 ENHRY and CDR2 SYGVKD. CDR3 nucleotides: TGTGCCATCAGCTCTGGGCAGGGGAAAGAGCCCCAGCATTTT. It is translated as CAISSGQGKEPQHF.

The gene calls are TRBV19 and TRBJ1-1; TRBD1 is a possible D gene (6 bases). Germline values: CDR1 LNHDA, CDR2 SQIVND (reference sequence). Trimming stripped 8 bases from V and 7 bases from J, with 11 bases between. The CDR3 loop spans 11 amino acids. This CDR3 is CASLRGREAFF. For the CDR3, the DNA is TGTGCCAGTCTTCGGGGGCGTGAAGCTTTCTTT.

CDR3 protein: CATRSQGNTNGEQYF. CDR3 coding DNA: TGTGCCACGCGATCGCAGGGAAATACGAACGGCGAGCAGTACTTC. The chain is built from TRBV10-3 and TRBJ2-7; D may be TRBD1 (5 bases). Between the trimmed V and J ends, which lost 10 bases and 6 bases, there was a span of 25 bases. Germline CDR1 and CDR2: ENHRY and SYGVKD. The CDR3 length is 15 residues.

In this sample, this clone turned up a few times. The chain employs TRBV5-1 and TRBJ1-1; 7 nucleotides agree with TRBD1. V was pared by 5 bases and J by 0 bases, with 10 bases of the junction left unmatched. Germline CDR1 is SGHRS and CDR2 is YFSETQ. This CDR3 contains 16 residues. The CDR3 loop is CASRSGQAYMNTEAFF. CDR3 DNA sequence: TGCGCCAGCAGATCTGGACAGGCTTACATGAACACTGAAGCTTTCTTT.

The chain recombines TRBV27 with TRBJ1-1; tentatively, D is TRBD1 (5 bases). Trimming took 6 bases from V and 0 from J, leaving 20 bases between them. Germline values: CDR1 MNHEY, CDR2 SMNVEV (reference sequence). The CDR3 is 17 amino acids. DNA of the CDR3: TGTGCCAGCAGCTCGACCCCAGGGTGGGCTATGAACACTGAAGCTTTCTTT. Encoded protein: CASSSTPGWAMNTEAFF.

The chain joins TRBV6-2 or TRBV6-3 to TRBJ2-2, with 7 positions matching TRBD1. The trim removed 7 bases at V and 4 bases at J, leaving 12 bases unmatched. The CDR3 is made up of 16 amino acids. Germline CDR1 reads MNHEY; CDR2 reads SVGEGT. The chain's CDR3 is CASIPGAGGFTGELFF. The CDR3 region has the DNA TGTGCCAGCATCCCTGGGGCAGGGGGATTCACCGGGGAGCTGTTTTTT.

The V gene is TRBV6-1, the J gene TRBJ1-6, with D uncertain. The germline V gene has CDR1 MNHNS and CDR2 SASEGT. With 1 base removed from V and 7 bases from J, the gap between germline ends came to 5 bases. This CDR3 is 13 amino acids long. The CDR3 loop reads CASSEGRNSPLHF. The CDR3 nucleotides read TGTGCCAGCAGTGAAGGACGGAATTCACCCCTCCACTTT.

The V call is TRBV5-5, the J call TRBJ1-1, with a tentative D call TRBD1 (6 bases). Germline V lookup: CDR1 SGHKS, CDR2 YYEKEE (reference sequence). Between the trimmed V and J ends, which lost 3 bases and 0 bases, there was a span of 12 bases. The CDR3 runs to 15 residues. The CDR3 here is CASSSMTGLNTEAFF. The CDR3 DNA is TGTGCCAGCAGCTCGATGACAGGATTGAACACTGAAGCTTTCTTT.

The genes are TRBV19 and TRBJ1-2; 9 bases line up with TRBD1. The CDR3 extends over 16 amino acids. Unmatched junction bases numbered 13, after V lost 7 bases and J lost 4 bases. Germline V gene data show CDR1 as LNHDA and CDR2 as SQIVND (reference sequence). The CDR3 is CASTAKNRGRTYGYTF. The CDR3 coding sequence is TGTGCCAGTACCGCGAAAAACAGGGGGCGCACCTATGGCTACACCTTC. The entire variable domain, with the rest obtained from reference TRBV19 and TRBJ1-2, is as follows: DGGITQSPKYLFRKEGQNVTLSCEQNLNHDAMYWYRQDPGQGLRLIYYSQIVNDFQKGDIAEGYSVSREKKESFPLTVTSAQKNPTAFYLCASTAKNRGRTYGYTFGSGTRLTVV.

The chain recombines TRBV2 with TRBJ2-1, with no clear D. CDR3 length: 16 residues. The germline gives CDR1 SNHLY, CDR2 FYNNEI. The V end lost 6 bases, the J end lost 1 base, and 16 bases lay between the germline ends. CDR3 DNA sequence: TGTGCCAGCAGCGTTTCCACTTTGGGGTCCTACAATGAGCAGTTCTTC. The encoded protein is CASSVSTLGSYNEQFF.

The genes are TRBV30 and TRBJ1-6; D is unresolved. The CDR3 runs to 11 residues. Germline V gene sequence: CDR1 GTSNPN, CDR2 SVGIG (reference sequence). Trimming cost V 2 bases and J 7 bases, with 3 bases left between them. CDR3 region: CAWSSNSPLHF. CDR3 nucleotides: TGTGCCTGGAGTTCAAATTCACCCCTCCACTTT. Variable domain in full (rest from reference TRBV30 and TRBJ1-6): SQTIHQWPATLVQPVGSPLSLECTVEGTSNPNLYWYRQAAGRGLQLLFYSVGIGQISSEVPQNLSASRPQDRQFILSSKKLLLSDSGFYLCAWSSNSPLHFGNGTRLTVT.

The sample holds a few counts of this clone. This rearrangement joins TRBV7-2 to TRBJ1-4; no definite D call. This CDR3 contains 17 residues. The V end lost 0 bases, the J end lost 2 bases, and 13 bases lay between the germline ends. CDR1 and CDR2 from the germline V gene are SGHTA and FQGNSA. CDR3: CASSLAFAGSTNEKLFF. CDR3 DNA sequence: TGTGCCAGCAGCTTAGCGTTTGCGGGCTCCACTAATGAAAAACTGTTTTTT.

This clone was found once. This chain links TRBV29-1 with TRBJ2-2; the D call may be TRBD1 or TRBD2 (5 bases each). CDR1 is SQVTM and CDR2 is ANQGSEA in the germline V gene. The CDR3 covers 15 residues. The ends were cut back, 5 bases at V and 0 bases at J, with 13 bases in the middle. CDR3 region: CSVSLGTANTGELFF. The CDR3 DNA is TGCAGCGTTTCCTTGGGGACGGCGAACACCGGGGAGCTGTTTTTT.